Below, one T cell receptor beta chain is given with its context. A J-beta primer mix and a sample-barcoded 5' primer were used in a second PCR of about 7 to 11 cycles. Using its own MiXCR run on the 5' RACE reads, TCRdb lists one record per CDR3 protein. The profile shows about 1.5 million distinct CDR3 sequences, 42% of them singletons. The sample belongs to a study of blood T cells in healthy people across ages. This CDR3 is built from 15 residues. From germline, CDR1 is MNHEY and CDR2 SVGAGI. V lost 6 bases, J lost 4 bases, and 10 bases stayed unmatched. Total RNA was isolated from each sample in quantities of at least 6 micrograms.

V is TRBV6-5 and J is TRBJ2-3; 7 bases are shared with TRBD2. The TCR comes from a woman aged 18-30 years in good health. The source material was blood. The CDR3 nucleotides are TGTGCCAGCAGCTACGGGGGGACTCCTTCAGATACGCAGTATTTT. Translating it yields CASSYGGTPSDTQYF.